Sequencing of this T cell receptor beta chain was carried out in a study of early T cells in non-severe SARS-CoV-2 infection. The CDR3 has 14 residues. Germline CDR1 MNHEY, CDR2 SMNVEV (reference sequence). Trimming cost V 6 bases and J 1 base, with 13 bases left between them. This clonotype was seen a few times. TCRdb used MiXCR to reprocess the 5' RACE reads, holding one entry per CDR3 protein. The data show roughly 99,000 distinct CDR3 sequences, 11% seen once. Sequenced sample: whole blood. This TCR came from an adult who was a healthcare worker with PCR-confirmed SARS-CoV-2 infection or an uninfected control (not recorded which). The chain uses TRBV27 and TRBJ2-7; tentatively, D is TRBD2 (6 bases). CDR3 coding DNA: TGTGCCAGCAGCCTTATTGGGGGGTCCTACGAGCAGTACTTC. This translates into CASSLIGGSYEQYF.